The next 10 T cell receptor beta chains were all read from a single sample in a study of blood T cell repertoires in COVID-19. Sequencing was performed with immunoSEQ multiplex PCR; in TCRdb, only in-frame clones are kept and a portion is missing. The top ten hold 5.5% of the sample, which has some 220,000 clones, 83% seen once. Specimen: peripheral blood. The receptors shown here come from a human donor in a cohort sampled during active COVID-19.

This clone was found a few times. The chain joins TRBV6-1 to TRBJ1-1, with D possibly being TRBD1 (5 bases). V was pared by 2 bases and J by 5 bases, with 9 bases between. Germline values: CDR1 MNHNS, CDR2 SASEGT. CDR3 length equals 13 residues. The CDR3 bases are TGTGCCAGCAGTGAACAGGGAAGGACTGAAGCTTTCTTT. Protein: CASSEQGRTEAFF.

V usage is TRBV7-8 and J usage is TRBJ1-2; D may be TRBD1 (5 bases). Germline-derived CDR1 and CDR2 are SGHVS and FQNEAQ. V gave up 5 bases and J gave up 8 bases, with 9 bases separating them. This CDR3 contains 11 residues. The CDR3 reads CASSLGQGYTF. The CDR3 DNA reads TGTGCCAGCAGCCTGGGGCAAGGCTACACCTTC.

The V gene is TRBV19, the J gene TRBJ1-2; TRBD1 might be the D (6 bases). The CDR3 totals 13 residues. Germline CDR1 reads LNHDA; CDR2 reads SQIVND (reference sequence). Trimming pared 7 bases from V and 5 bases from J, leaving 14 bases between. CDR3 DNA: TGTGCCAGTACCCTTGGCAGGGGTTATGGCTACACCTTC. This sequence encodes CASTLGRGYGYTF. Full variable domain (outside the CDR3, taken from reference TRBV19 and TRBJ1-2): DGGITQSPKYLFRKEGQNVTLSCEQNLNHDAMYWYRQDPGQGLRLIYYSQIVNDFQKGDIAEGYSVSREKKESFPLTVTSAQKNPTAFYLCASTLGRGYGYTFGSGTRLTVV.

Only one count was recorded for this clone. One junction end does not reproduce the germline sequence, and a read error may be involved. V gene TRBV7-7 combines with J gene TRBJ2-1, with D perhaps TRBD2 (6 bases). Germline V CDR1 and CDR2: SSHAT, FNYEAQ (reference sequence). The CDR3 loop spans 15 amino acids. This chain's CDR3 is CASSLEAGSTNEQFF. The CDR3 DNA reads as TGTGCTAGCAGCTTAGAAGCCGGGAGCACGAATGAGCAGTTCTTC. Full variable domain (outside the CDR3, taken from reference TRBV7-7 and TRBJ2-1): GAGVSQSPRYKVTKRGQDVTLRCDPISSHATLYWYQQALGQGPEFLTYFNYEAQPDKSGLPSDRFSAERPEGSISTLTIQRTEQRDSAMYRCASSLEAGSTNEQFFGPGTRLTVL.

This clone showed up just once. V usage is TRBV18 and J usage is TRBJ2-3; 9 positions match TRBD1. Germline loops: CDR1 KGHSH, CDR2 LQKENI. V lost 4 bases, J lost 3 bases, and 8 bases stayed unmatched. This CDR3 comprises 16 residues. The CDR3 DNA follows: TGTGCCAGCTCACGGGATACAGGGGGCATTACAGATACGCAGTATTTT. Amino acid sequence: CASSRDTGGITDTQYF.

This rearrangement joins TRBV9 to TRBJ2-5; a weak D match, TRBD2 (6 bases). With 0 bases removed from V and 5 bases from J, the gap between germline ends came to 14 bases. Germline CDR1 SGDLS, CDR2 YYNGEE. This CDR3 has 15 amino acids. As DNA, the CDR3 is TGTGCCAGCAGCGTAGAGGCGGGGTCCAGGGAGACCCAGTACTTC. Its protein is CASSVEAGSRETQYF.

The V gene is TRBV10-1, the J gene TRBJ2-1, with 8 bases lining up with TRBD2. The trim removed 2 bases at V and 0 bases at J, leaving 9 bases unmatched. The CDR3 sequence is 18 residues long. CDR1 is WNHNN and CDR2 is SYGVQD in the germline V gene (reference sequence). The CDR3 sequence is CASSEAAGATSSYNEQFF. DNA for the CDR3: TGCGCCAGCAGTGAGGCAGCGGGGGCCACCAGCTCCTACAATGAGCAGTTCTTC.

The chain recombines TRBV7-3 with TRBJ2-7, with 10 positions matching TRBD1. With 5 bases clipped from V and 3 bases from J, the junction kept 1 base outside the gene matches. Germline-derived CDR1 and CDR2 are SGHTA and FQGTGA. The CDR3 runs to 13 residues. The CDR3 DNA sequence: TGTGCCAGCAGCCGGACAGGGGGCTACGAGCAGTACTTC. It is translated as CASSRTGGYEQYF.

Only one count was recorded for this clone. The chain combines TRBV12-3 or TRBV12-4 with TRBJ1-1; D is possibly TRBD1 (6 bases). The CDR3 contains 13 residues. Trimming pared 2 bases from V and 4 bases from J, leaving 8 bases between. The CDR3 here is CASSLKGGTEAFF. CDR3 nucleotides: TGTGCCAGCAGTTTAAAAGGGGGCACTGAAGCTTTCTTT.

This chain connects TRBV7-9 to TRBJ2-1, with D possibly being TRBD2 (6 bases). The germline CDR1 and CDR2 sequences are SEHNR and FQNEAQ (reference sequence). This CDR3 has 14 residues. Trimming pared 5 bases from V and 4 bases from J, leaving 12 bases between. CDR3 loop: CASSPRDLYNEQFF. For the CDR3, the DNA is TGTGCCAGCAGCCCCCGGGACTTATACAATGAGCAGTTCTTC.